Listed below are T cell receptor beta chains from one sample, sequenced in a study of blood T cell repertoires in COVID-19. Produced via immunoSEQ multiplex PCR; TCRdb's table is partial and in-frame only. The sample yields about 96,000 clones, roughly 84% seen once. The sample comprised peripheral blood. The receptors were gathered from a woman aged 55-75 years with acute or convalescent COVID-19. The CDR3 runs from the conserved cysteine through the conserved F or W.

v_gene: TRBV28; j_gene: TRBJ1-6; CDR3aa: CASNRGLGNSPLHF
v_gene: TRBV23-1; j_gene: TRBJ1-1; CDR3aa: CASSPTGWTEAFF
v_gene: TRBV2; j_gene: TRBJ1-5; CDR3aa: CARTRPQSTDQPQHF
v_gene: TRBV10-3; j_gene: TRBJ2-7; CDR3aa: CAIMTSGGYEQYF
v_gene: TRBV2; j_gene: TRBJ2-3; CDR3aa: CASSRGIFTDTQYF
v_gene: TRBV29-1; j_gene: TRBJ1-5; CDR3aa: CSISQGAGAQHF
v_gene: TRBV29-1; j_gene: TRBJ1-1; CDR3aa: CSVGAGTGSNRAFF
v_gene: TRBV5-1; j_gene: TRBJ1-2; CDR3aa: CASSLAGGREGGYTF
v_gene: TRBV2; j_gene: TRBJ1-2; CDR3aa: CASSEAQGPYYGYTF
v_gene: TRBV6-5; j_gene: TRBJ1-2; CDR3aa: CASSQGQGRDGYTF
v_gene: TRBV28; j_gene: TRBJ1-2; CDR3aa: CASSPLSYGYTF
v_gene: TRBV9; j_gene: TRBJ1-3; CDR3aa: CASSDSGTRGNTIYF
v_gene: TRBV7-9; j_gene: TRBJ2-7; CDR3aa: CASSSTYEQYF
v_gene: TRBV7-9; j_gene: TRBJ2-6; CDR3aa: CASSLTISGANVLTF
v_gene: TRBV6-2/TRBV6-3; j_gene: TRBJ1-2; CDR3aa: CASSSTTNRVGGYTF
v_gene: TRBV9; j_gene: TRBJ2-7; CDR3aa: CASAAGTGSTYEQYF
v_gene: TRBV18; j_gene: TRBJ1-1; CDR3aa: CASSPEQGDLNTEAFF
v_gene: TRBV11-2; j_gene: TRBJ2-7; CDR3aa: CASSAPGTGRGEQYF
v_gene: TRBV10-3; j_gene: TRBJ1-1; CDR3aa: CAIIQGPQNTEAFF
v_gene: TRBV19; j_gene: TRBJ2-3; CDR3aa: CASSLYRTGEGTDTQYF
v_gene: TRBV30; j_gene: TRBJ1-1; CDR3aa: CAWRANRVAEAFF